The 26 T cell receptor beta chains given below trace back to one sample, sequenced in a study of blood T cell repertoires in COVID-19. The assay was immunoSEQ multiplex PCR, and TCRdb's table has in-frame clones only and misses some. The sample has about 200,000 clones, approximately 86% seen once. The source material was PBMCs or T cells enriched from blood (not recorded which). The source is a woman in her twenties or thirties who had recovered from COVID-19.

The V gene is TRBV24-1, the J gene TRBJ2-2; TRBD1 might be the D (6 bases). This CDR3 is 12 amino acids long. Germline V gives CDR1 KGHDR, CDR2 SFDVKD. V dropped 9 bases and J dropped 7 bases, with 11 bases sitting between them. DNA of the CDR3: TGTGCCACCGCAGGGGCCGGCGGGGAGCTGTTTTTT. It is translated as CATAGAGGELFF.

CDR3 sequence reads: CASSLLTDTEAFF. As DNA, the CDR3 is TGTGCCAGCAGTTTATTAACAGACACTGAAGCTTTCTTT. This chain joins TRBV12-3 or TRBV12-4 and TRBJ1-1; no definite D call. The germline V and J ends were trimmed by 2 bases and 3 bases, with 7 bases remaining between them. The CDR3 has 13 residues.

This clone appeared a single time. The rearrangement joins TRBV4-3 to TRBJ2-1; 7 bases align to TRBD1. Per germline, CDR1 LGHNA and CDR2 YSLEER. J gave up 9 bases and V 5 bases, and 10 bases lay outside the gene matches. The CDR3 totals 14 residues. The CDR3 region has the DNA TGCGCCAGCAGCGCACAGGGGACCAAGGGTGAGCAGTTCTTC. Amino acids: CASSAQGTKGEQFF.

The chain employs TRBV30 and TRBJ2-1; TRBD2 aligns across 12 bases. The length of the CDR3 is 16 residues. Looked up from germline, CDR1 is GTSNPN and CDR2 is SVGIG (reference sequence). The trim removed 0 bases at V and 2 bases at J, leaving 2 bases unmatched. The CDR3 here is CAWSVTSGRTYNEQFF. The CDR3 DNA sequence: TGTGCCTGGAGTGTGACTAGCGGGAGAACCTACAATGAGCAGTTCTTC. Looking up the rest from reference TRBV30 and TRBJ2-1 gives the full variable domain: SQTIHQWPATLVQPVGSPLSLECTVEGTSNPNLYWYRQAAGRGLQLLFYSVGIGQISSEVPQNLSASRPQDRQFILSSKKLLLSDSGFYLCAWSVTSGRTYNEQFFGPGTRLTVL.

The chain links TRBV19 to TRBJ1-5, with D possibly matching TRBD1 (5 bases). In germline, CDR1 is LNHDA, CDR2 SQIVND (reference sequence). Trimming left V 5 bases short and J 5 bases short, with 16 bases between. The CDR3 has 15 amino acids. This CDR3 is CASSPISGMDQPQHF. CDR3 coding DNA: TGTGCCAGTAGTCCGATATCAGGGATGGATCAGCCCCAGCATTTT.

V gene TRBV19 combines with J gene TRBJ1-4; D is uncertain. The CDR3 loop spans 12 amino acids. Trimming stripped 4 bases from V and 8 bases from J, with 8 bases between. CDR1 and CDR2 (germline): LNHDA, SQIVND (reference sequence). CDR3 loop: CASSTKREKLFF. In DNA form, the CDR3 reads TGTGCCAGTAGTACTAAGAGGGAAAAACTGTTTTTT. Full variable domain (rest looked up from reference TRBV19 and TRBJ1-4): DGGITQSPKYLFRKEGQNVTLSCEQNLNHDAMYWYRQDPGQGLRLIYYSQIVNDFQKGDIAEGYSVSREKKESFPLTVTSAQKNPTAFYLCASSTKREKLFFGSGTQLSVL.

The chain recombines TRBV19 with TRBJ2-7; 7 nucleotides agree with TRBD2. In germline, CDR1 is LNHDA, CDR2 SQIVND (reference sequence). The junction had 13 bases not matched to a gene; V was cut back by 9 bases and J by 2 bases. There are 15 residues in the CDR3. The CDR3 coding sequence is TGTGCCAGCCAACGTGCGGGAGAAGAGACCTACGAGCAGTACTTC. It yields the protein CASQRAGEETYEQYF.

This chain uses TRBV27 with TRBJ2-3; D unresolved. CDR3 length: 15 residues. V shed 3 bases and J shed 2 bases, with 12 bases lying between them. Per germline, CDR1 MNHEY and CDR2 SMNVEV (reference sequence). For the CDR3, the DNA is TGTGCCAGCAGTTTGGCGGTCTATTACACAGATACGCAGTATTTT. Protein product: CASSLAVYYTDTQYF.

The V gene is TRBV5-1, the J gene TRBJ1-2; 8 bases agree with TRBD1. In germline, CDR1 is SGHRS, CDR2 YFSETQ. The V gene end was trimmed by 2 bases and the J gene end by 5 bases; junction bases not matched to a gene: 8. CDR3 length: 15 amino acids. Here the CDR3 reads CASSLRTGTEYGYTF. CDR3 nucleotides: TGCGCCAGCAGCTTACGGACAGGGACAGAGTATGGCTACACCTTC.

V gene TRBV9 combines with J gene TRBJ2-2; a weak D match, TRBD2 (6 bases). The CDR3 covers 15 residues. Trimming cost V 5 bases and J 4 bases, with 15 bases left between them. Germline loops: CDR1 SGDLS, CDR2 YYNGEE. The CDR3 is CASRLGGKGTGELFF. CDR3 bases: TGTGCCAGCAGACTAGGAGGGAAGGGCACCGGGGAGCTGTTTTTT. Drawing the rest from reference TRBV9 and TRBJ2-2, the complete variable domain is DSGVTQTPKHLITATGQRVTLRCSPRSGDLSVYWYQQSLDQGLQFLIQYYNGEERAKGNILERFSAQQFPDLHSELNLSSLELGDSALYFCASRLGGKGTGELFFGEGSRLTVL.

Comments on this clone: Other DNA sequences in this sample translate to the same CDR3. The rearrangement links TRBV12-3 or TRBV12-4 to TRBJ2-5, with D hard to call. The CDR3 is 13 residues long. V was clipped by 3 bases and J by 1 base, with 6 bases between them. The chain's CDR3 is CASSLGSQETQYF. In DNA form, the CDR3 reads TGTGCCAGCAGTTTGGGCAGCCAAGAGACCCAGTACTTC.

The chain couples TRBV7-7 to TRBJ2-1; 10 nucleotides line up with TRBD2. This CDR3 region has 15 residues. Unmatched junction bases numbered 6, after V lost 3 bases and J lost 7 bases. Per the germline V gene, CDR1 is SSHAT and CDR2 is FNYEAQ (reference sequence). CDR3 nucleotide sequence: TGTGCCAGCAGCTTCGGACTAGCGGAAACTAATGAGCAGTTCTTC. As protein: CASSFGLAETNEQFF. The whole variable domain, filled in from reference TRBV7-7 and TRBJ2-1, reads GAGVSQSPRYKVTKRGQDVTLRCDPISSHATLYWYQQALGQGPEFLTYFNYEAQPDKSGLPSDRFSAERPEGSISTLTIQRTEQRDSAMYRCASSFGLAETNEQFFGPGTRLTVL.

This clone was counted a few times. This rearrangement joins TRBV11-3 to TRBJ2-1; 7 bases match TRBD2. Germline V gene lookup returns CDR1 SGHNT and CDR2 YENEEA. The CDR3 is made up of 15 amino acids. The junction had 15 bases not matched to a gene; V was cut back by 8 bases and J by 8 bases. CDR3 region: CASSSWTSILDEQFF. In DNA form, the CDR3 reads TGTGCCAGCTCCTCATGGACTAGTATTCTCGATGAGCAGTTCTTC.

This chain uses TRBV30 with TRBJ2-1; D call uncertain. This CDR3 spans 13 amino acids. Trimming took off 7 bases at V and 1 base at J, with 11 bases between the two ends. Germline CDR1 and CDR2: GTSNPN and SVGIG (reference sequence). CDR3 sequence (DNA): TGTGCCTACCTGGCGGCATCCTACAATGAGCAGTTCTTC. Encoded protein: CAYLAASYNEQFF.

A remark on this clone: Germline is not matched at one junction end, which may reflect a read error. The genes are TRBV6-4 and TRBJ2-3, with D perhaps matching TRBD2 (6 bases). This CDR3 has 14 amino acids. Germline V gene lookup returns CDR1 MRHNA and CDR2 SNTAGT. This chain's CDR3 is CASSNSGGTDTQYF. CDR3 bases: TGTGCCAGCAGTAACTCGGGAGGCACAGATACGCAGTATTTT.

This chain joins TRBV3-1 (or the pseudogene TRBV3-2) and TRBJ1-2; D is perhaps TRBD1 (6 bases). With 5 bases removed from V and 8 bases from J, the gap between germline ends came to 21 bases. Germline V CDR1 and CDR2: LGHDT, YNNKEL (reference sequence). The CDR3 sequence is 15 residues long. CDR3 in DNA: TGTGCCAGCAGCTGCAAAAACAGGGAAAGAGGGGGCTACACCTTC. Amino acid sequence: CASSCKNRERGGYTF.

The chain recombines TRBV7-9 with TRBJ2-3; D is perhaps TRBD1 (6 bases). The V end was cut by 6 bases, the J end by 3 bases, with 16 bases between. The length of the CDR3 is 15 residues. Germline assignment: CDR1 SEHNR and CDR2 FQNEAQ (reference sequence). The CDR3 DNA is TGTGCCAGCAGTTACGGCGGAGGACAGACAGATACGCAGTATTTT. Amino acid sequence: CASSYGGGQTDTQYF. The complete variable domain, with remaining parts taken from reference TRBV7-9 and TRBJ2-3, reads DTGVSQNPRHKITKRGQNVTFRCDPISEHNRLYWYRQTLGQGPEFLTYFQNEAQLEKSRLLSDRFSAERPKGSFSTLEIQRTEQGDSAMYLCASSYGGGQTDTQYFGPGTRLTVL.

This chain joins TRBV3-1 (or the pseudogene TRBV3-2) and TRBJ1-2; weak D call: TRBD1 (5 bases). The CDR3 is 14 amino acids. Germline-derived CDR1 and CDR2 are LGHDT and YNNKEL (reference sequence). The V and J ends lost 3 bases and 8 bases respectively, with 16 bases between them. The CDR3 here is CASSQGREARGYTF. The CDR3 DNA follows: TGTGCCAGCAGCCAGGGCAGGGAGGCACGGGGCTACACCTTC.

This clone was detected only a few times. The V and J genes are TRBV4-3 and TRBJ1-6, with D possibly being TRBD1 (6 bases). Germline CDR1 LGHNA, CDR2 YSLEER. This CDR3 spans 18 amino acids. V was pared by 0 bases and J by 7 bases, with 19 bases between. CDR3 protein: CASSQDLVQGSKNSPLHF. The CDR3 coding sequence is TGCGCCAGCAGCCAAGATCTGGTGCAGGGGAGTAAGAATTCACCCCTCCACTTT.

The V gene is TRBV11-2, the J gene TRBJ1-1, with 7 bases matching TRBD1. CDR3 size: 15 residues. CDR1 is SGHAT, CDR2 FQNNGV, per germline. Unmatched junction bases numbered 10, after V lost 5 bases and J lost 4 bases. CDR3 DNA: TGTGCCAGCAGCCCCCAGACAGGGTATATCACTGAAGCTTTCTTT. Protein sequence: CASSPQTGYITEAFF.

The chain uses TRBV7-2 and TRBJ2-2; weak D call: TRBD1 (5 bases). From germline, CDR1 is SGHTA and CDR2 FQGNSA. Trimming shortened V by 0 bases and J by 6 bases, and 8 bases separated the two germline ends. This CDR3 is built from 14 residues. The CDR3 region has the DNA TGTGCCAGCAGCTTAGCCCCAGGGTCCGGGGAGCTGTTTTTT. It yields the protein CASSLAPGSGELFF.

The CDR3 protein is CASSLSHMLTEAFF. The DNA for the CDR3 is TGTGCCAGCAGTTTATCGCACATGTTAACTGAAGCTTTCTTT. This sequence joins TRBV27 and TRBJ1-1; D not resolved. CDR3 length: 14 amino acids. Deletions cut 0 bases from V and 5 bases from J, with 10 bases between. CDR1 and CDR2 (germline): MNHEY, SMNVEV (reference sequence).

The CDR3 region has the DNA TGTGCCAGCAGCCATCTACAGGGATCGAGCTATGGCTACACCTTC. The encoded protein is CASSHLQGSSYGYTF. V and J are TRBV7-9 and TRBJ1-2; maybe TRBD1 (6 bases). From germline, CDR1 is SEHNR and CDR2 FQNEAQ (reference sequence). The CDR3 spans 15 residues. The V end lost 5 bases, the J end lost 4 bases, and 17 bases lay between the germline ends.

V is TRBV18 and J is TRBJ2-7, with D possibly TRBD1 on 5 matching bases. The V gene's germline CDR1 is KGHSH and CDR2 LQKENI. V was shortened by 0 bases and J by 6 bases, with 15 bases between the two germline ends. The CDR3 has 15 residues. CDR3 amino acids: CASSPPGQGRLEQYF. CDR3 bases: TGTGCCAGCTCACCACCGGGCCAGGGAAGACTCGAGCAGTACTTC.

CDR3 residues: CASSPFMVGEQFF. DNA of the CDR3: TGTGCCAGCAGTCCCTTCATGGTCGGTGAGCAGTTCTTC. The chain has TRBV12-3 or TRBV12-4 and TRBJ2-1; D is undetermined. This CDR3 comprises 13 residues. V was clipped by 5 bases and J by 9 bases, with 14 bases between them.

This clone was seen just once. This chain joins TRBV19 and TRBJ1-5; no firm D call. The CDR3 has 15 amino acids. V was cut by 4 bases and J by 8 bases, with 18 bases left in between. Germline V gives CDR1 LNHDA, CDR2 SQIVND (reference sequence). The CDR3 reads CASSKMDGLEKPQHF. Written as DNA, the CDR3 is TGTGCCAGTAGTAAGATGGACGGACTCGAGAAGCCCCAGCATTTT.